These T cell receptor beta chains were read from a single sample in a study of T cell repertoires in cytomegalovirus infection. Via MiXCR, TCRdb re-called the reads, giving one row per CDR3 protein. This sample carries under 800,000 distinct CDR3 sequences, roughly 24% of them seen once, and the ten largest clones take around 8%. Source material: CD8+ T cells from PBMCs. The source is a human donor in good health (CMV status not recorded). Some clones in this sample may be carry-over from other donors' samples. The CDR3 runs from the conserved cysteine through the conserved F or W. The D gene is left open where the match is weak. Size tells how often a clone was seen (once, few, many) or the class of an expanded clone, and some rows leave it out.

J gene: TRBJ1-6; V gene: TRBV25-1; D gene: .; clone size: .; CDR3 DNA: TGTGCCAGCTGTAGGGCTTATAATTCACCCCTCCACTTT; CDR3 protein: CASCRAYNSPLHF
J gene: TRBJ2-6; V gene: TRBV7-6; D gene: .; clone size: few; CDR3 DNA: TGTGCCAGCAGCTTCCGGGAATCTGGGGCCAACGTCCTGACTTTC; CDR3 protein: CASSFRESGANVLTF
J gene: TRBJ2-2; V gene: TRBV20-1; D gene: .; clone size: few; CDR3 DNA: TGCAGTGCTGATCAGGACTTGGGAACCGGGGAGCTGTTTTTT; CDR3 protein: CSADQDLGTGELFF
J gene: TRBJ1-1; V gene: TRBV4-1; D gene: .; clone size: few; CDR3 DNA: TGCGCCAGCAGCCAAGAGGGCCCCAGGGGTTACACTGAAGCTTTCTTT; CDR3 protein: CASSQEGPRGYTEAFF
J gene: TRBJ1-1; V gene: TRBV10-3; D gene: TRBD1; clone size: few; CDR3 DNA: TGTGCCATTAAGGGACAGGGGGTGAACACTGAAGCTTTCTTT; CDR3 protein: CAIKGQGVNTEAFF
J gene: TRBJ2-5; V gene: TRBV7-2; D gene: TRBD1; clone size: many; CDR3 DNA: TGTGCCAGCAGCTCAGGGGGCCGGCAAGAGACCCAGTACTTC; CDR3 protein: CASSSGGRQETQYF
J gene: TRBJ1-2; V gene: TRBV19; D gene: .; clone size: .; CDR3 DNA: TGTGCCAGTAGCACGATGGGGTATGGCTACACCTTC; CDR3 protein: CASSTMGYGYTF
J gene: TRBJ2-7; V gene: TRBV7-9; D gene: .; clone size: .; CDR3 DNA: TGTGCCAGCAGCTTATGGCGCAGGGCCCGCGGTCATCACTACGAGCAGTACTTC; CDR3 protein: CASSLWRRARGHHYEQYF
J gene: TRBJ1-2; V gene: TRBV28; D gene: .; clone size: many; CDR3 DNA: TGTGCCAGCAGTTGGACTCTAAGAGAATCTAACTATGGCTACACCTTC; CDR3 protein: CASSWTLRESNYGYTF
J gene: TRBJ1-2; V gene: TRBV6-5; D gene: .; clone size: .; CDR3 DNA: TGTGCCAGCTACAGTGGCGCCCCGTCCGGCTACACCTTC; CDR3 protein: CASYSGAPSGYTF
J gene: TRBJ2-3; V gene: TRBV7-9; D gene: TRBD1; clone size: .; CDR3 DNA: TGTGCCAGCAGCCACCGACAGGGGGGCACAGATACGCAGTATTTT; CDR3 protein: CASSHRQGGTDTQYF
J gene: TRBJ2-1; V gene: TRBV5-5; D gene: .; clone size: few; CDR3 DNA: TGTGCCAGCAGTCCCAGACAGGATTCCTACAATGAGCAGTTCTTC; CDR3 protein: CASSPRQDSYNEQFF
J gene: TRBJ1-2; V gene: TRBV6-6; D gene: .; clone size: many; CDR3 DNA: TGTGCCAGCACCTACGGGACCCAGAGCGGCTATGGCTACACCTTC; CDR3 protein: CASTYGTQSGYGYTF
J gene: TRBJ1-4; V gene: TRBV25-1; D gene: .; clone size: .; CDR3 DNA: TGTGCCAGCAGTGGTCGACGGGATTTAAGAGAAAAACTGTTTTTT; CDR3 protein: CASSGRRDLREKLFF